The 25 T cell receptor beta chains listed next were all sequenced from one sample in a study of Graves' ophthalmopathy and Graves' hyperthyroidism. The authors amplified TCR beta CDR3 regions from RNA transcripts. HTBI primers were employed in first-round RT-PCR, then a second-round multiplex PCR followed. Each CDR3 protein is one row after TCRdb ran MiXCR on the multiplex PCR reads. There are 200,000 to 250,000 distinct CDR3 sequences in the sample; roughly a fifth occur only once, and 43% lies in the top ten. Sequences were obtained from peripheral blood. Receptors were obtained from a woman in her 50s with Graves' ophthalmopathy.

This chain joins TRBV27 and TRBJ2-7, with 7 bases aligning to TRBD2. Germline CDR1 is MNHEY and CDR2 is SMNVEV (reference sequence). After removal of 6 bases from V and 4 bases from J, the junction contained 9 bases not matched to a gene. This CDR3 region has 14 residues. This CDR3 reads CASRWDYGSYEQYF. The CDR3 DNA reads TGTGCCAGCAGATGGGACTACGGCTCATACGAGCAGTACTTC.

V and J are TRBV30 and TRBJ2-7; D might be TRBD1 or TRBD2, each matching 5 bases. V was trimmed by 0 bases and J by 0 bases, leaving 18 bases between them. This CDR3 has 17 amino acids. Germline V gene sequence: CDR1 GTSNPN, CDR2 SVGIG (reference sequence). The CDR3 DNA sequence: TGTGCCTGGAGTGTAGAGGGACCCTACGAGACCTCCTACGAGCAGTACTTC. Protein sequence: CAWSVEGPYETSYEQYF.

This clonotype showed up many times. V usage is TRBV24-1 and J usage is TRBJ1-2; TRBD1 matches at 7 bases. Germline V lookup: CDR1 KGHDR, CDR2 SFDVKD. The CDR3 is 14 amino acids. The trim removed 2 bases at V and 5 bases at J, leaving 4 bases unmatched. In nucleotides, the CDR3 is TGTGCCACCAGTGATTCCGGGACAGATTATGGCTACACCTTC. Residues: CATSDSGTDYGYTF.

This clonotype was detected many times. This chain connects TRBV28 to TRBJ1-6; 7 bases fit TRBD1. CDR1 and CDR2 (germline): MDHEN, SYDVKM. The CDR3 loop spans 13 amino acids. V shed 5 bases, J shed 14 bases, and the junction held 9 bases outside the gene matches. The CDR3 reads CASSARGLFTLHF. CDR3 sequence (DNA): TGTGCCAGCAGTGCGAGGGGGCTTTTTACCCTCCACTTT.

In its sample, this clonotype was seen many times. The genes are TRBV5-1 and TRBJ2-7, with TRBD1 as a possible D gene (6 bases). V lost 7 bases and J 1 base, leaving 18 bases between the germline ends. Germline V gene lookup returns CDR1 SGHRS and CDR2 YFSETQ. This CDR3 is built from 15 residues. The CDR3 DNA is TGCGCCAGCGCACAAATAGGACAGCTTTCCTACGAGCAGTACTTC. Amino acids: CASAQIGQLSYEQYF.

This clonotype was detected ten times or more. The chain employs TRBV28 and TRBJ2-5; 10 bases agree with TRBD1. The CDR3 totals 16 residues. V shed 4 bases, J shed 3 bases, and the junction held 8 bases outside the gene matches. CDR1 and CDR2 from the germline V gene are MDHEN and SYDVKM. The chain's CDR3 is CASSSLVGTGEETQYF. In nucleotides, the CDR3 is TGTGCCAGCAGTTCCCTCGTTGGGACAGGGGAAGAGACCCAGTACTTC.

The chain has TRBV6-2 or TRBV6-3 and TRBJ1-2; the D is unclear. The CDR3 runs to 19 residues. Between the trimmed V and J ends, which lost 0 bases and 4 bases, there was a span of 24 bases. Germline lookup yields CDR1 MNHEY and CDR2 SVGEGT. Here the CDR3 reads CASSYSPRGSGSVAYGYTF. CDR3 DNA sequence: TGTGCCAGCAGTTACTCCCCCCGGGGTTCGGGGTCCGTTGCCTATGGCTACACCTTC.

At least ten counts were recorded for this clonotype. The J gene is TRBJ2-5, the V gene TRBV10-2; TRBD2 is a possible D gene (5 bases). The V and J ends lost 4 bases and 5 bases respectively, with 17 bases between them. Germline V CDR1 and CDR2: WSHSY, SAAADI. The CDR3 loop spans 15 amino acids. The CDR3: CASSGSRLLSETQYF. Here the CDR3 DNA reads TGCGCCAGCAGTGGGTCCAGACTATTATCCGAGACCCAGTACTTC.

As for this clonotype: A read error may be the cause here, since a much bigger clone is one base away. This chain uses TRBV2 with TRBJ2-7; D uncertain. This CDR3 is 13 amino acids long. Germline-derived CDR1 and CDR2 are SNHLY and FYNNEI. CDR3 coding DNA: TGTGTCAGCAGTGTCAGTGGACGCCACGAGCAGTACTTC. Its protein product is CVSSVSGRHEQYF.

This clonotype was observed at least ten times. The chain recombines TRBV15 with TRBJ1-2; no reliable D call. CDR3 length: 15 amino acids. The V end was cut by 5 bases, the J end by 4 bases, with 17 bases between. Germline loops: CDR1 LNHNV, CDR2 YYDKDF (reference sequence). CDR3 in DNA: TGTGCCACCAGCGGAGGGAGAGAGGAGGTCTATGGCTACACCTTC. As protein: CATSGGREEVYGYTF.

This clonotype was counted many times. The gene calls are TRBV7-3 and TRBJ2-1, with D perhaps TRBD2 (6 bases). Germline V gives CDR1 SGHTA, CDR2 FQGTGA. V was clipped by 2 bases and J by 2 bases, with 16 bases between them. The CDR3 runs 17 residues. CDR3 loop: CASSLAGWGSAYNEQFF. The CDR3 DNA reads as TGTGCCAGCAGCTTAGCGGGGTGGGGTAGCGCCTACAATGAGCAGTTCTTC. Supplemented by reference TRBV7-3 and TRBJ2-1, the full variable domain reads GAGVSQTPSNKVTEKGKYVELRCDPISGHTALYWYRQSLGQGPEFLIYFQGTGAADDSGLPNDRFFAVRPEGSVSTLKIQRTERGDSAVYLCASSLAGWGSAYNEQFFGPGTRLTVL.

The chain is built from TRBV4-1 and TRBJ2-2; D is possibly TRBD1 or TRBD2 (7 bases each). Germline V gives CDR1 MGHRA, CDR2 YSYEKL. The CDR3 consists of 14 residues. V was cut by 3 bases and J by 6 bases, with 11 bases left in between. The CDR3 nucleotides are TGCGCCAGCAGCCAGGGGAGGGGGCCCGGGGAGCTGTTTTTT. Its protein product is CASSQGRGPGELFF.

The V gene is TRBV11-1, the J gene TRBJ1-1; D is perhaps TRBD1 (5 bases). V was pared by 2 bases and J by 5 bases, with 21 bases between. This CDR3 has 17 residues. CDR1 SGHAT and CDR2 FQDESV come from the germline V gene (reference sequence). The CDR3 nucleotides read TGTGCCAGCAGCTTAAAAGGCCGAGGGGCATCTTGGACTGAAGCTTTCTTT. Translated, it gives CASSLKGRGASWTEAFF. The variable domain in full, with the rest retrieved from reference TRBV11-1 and TRBJ1-1, is EAEVAQSPRYKITEKSQAVAFWCDPISGHATLYWYRQILGQGPELLVQFQDESVVDDSQLPKDRFSAERLKGVDSTLKIQPAELGDSAMYLCASSLKGRGASWTEAFFGQGTRLTVV.

This clonotype was seen at least ten times. The chain joins TRBV28 to TRBJ1-2, with D possibly matching TRBD1 (6 bases). Deletions cut 8 bases from V and 0 bases from J, with 10 bases between. From germline, CDR1 is MDHEN and CDR2 SYDVKM. The CDR3 is 13 amino acids. This CDR3 is CASGGQTNYGYTF. The CDR3 region has the DNA TGTGCCAGCGGGGGACAAACTAACTATGGCTACACCTTC.

This clonotype was observed many times. The J gene is TRBJ1-1, the V gene TRBV5-1, with 9 nucleotides matching TRBD1. Germline V gives CDR1 SGHRS, CDR2 YFSETQ. J gave up 11 bases and V 0 bases, and 8 bases lay outside the gene matches. This CDR3 spans 14 amino acids. This CDR3 is CASSLAPDRGWAFF. The CDR3 coding sequence is TGCGCCAGCAGCTTGGCCCCGGACAGGGGATGGGCTTTCTTT. Full variable domain (rest looked up from reference TRBV5-1 and TRBJ1-1): KAGVTQTPRYLIKTRGQQVTLSCSPISGHRSVSWYQQTPGQGLQFLFEYFSETQRNKGNFPGRFSGRQFSNSRSEMNVSTLELGDSALYLCASSLAPDRGWAFFGQGTRLTVV.

The genes are TRBV5-1 and TRBJ2-4, with a tentative D call TRBD2 (7 bases). The germline V gene has CDR1 SGHRS and CDR2 YFSETQ. V was trimmed by 4 bases and J by 8 bases, leaving 16 bases between them. The CDR3 has 14 amino acids. CDR3 in DNA: TGCGCCAGCAGCCCAGGAGGGGGGGCTGACATTCAGTACTTC. It is translated as CASSPGGGADIQYF.

This clonotype was counted ten times or more. The chain recombines TRBV28 with TRBJ2-5; maybe TRBD1 (6 bases). This CDR3 spans 14 amino acids. Germline V gene data show CDR1 as MDHEN and CDR2 as SYDVKM. Trimming pared 6 bases from V and 3 bases from J, leaving 14 bases between. The CDR3 sequence is CASRIPGHKETQYF. The CDR3 coding sequence is TGTGCCAGCAGAATACCGGGACACAAAGAGACCCAGTACTTC. Full variable domain (rest looked up from reference TRBV28 and TRBJ2-5): DVKVTQSSRYLVKRTGEKVFLECVQDMDHENMFWYRQDPGLGLRLIYFSYDVKMKEKGDIPEGYSVSREKKERFSLILESASTNQTSMYLCASRIPGHKETQYFGPGTRLLVL.

This clonotype has at least ten counts. The chain has TRBV11-2 and TRBJ1-1; 9 positions match TRBD1. Germline CDR1 and CDR2: SGHAT and FQNNGV. This CDR3 has 15 amino acids. The trim removed 1 base at V and 6 bases at J, leaving 6 bases unmatched. CDR3 nucleotides: TGTGCCAGCAGCTTAGGTGGACAGGGGAGGTCTGAAGCTTTCTTT. It is translated as CASSLGGQGRSEAFF.

This sequence joins TRBV28 and TRBJ2-7, with D perhaps matching TRBD2 (5 bases). Germline CDR1 is MDHEN and CDR2 is SYDVKM. This CDR3 has 14 residues. The V and J ends lost 7 bases and 0 bases respectively, with 13 bases between them. The CDR3 here is CASTAPGSSYEQYF. The CDR3 DNA reads TGTGCCAGCACCGCTCCGGGAAGCTCCTACGAGCAGTACTTC.

This chain links TRBV20-1 with TRBJ2-7; D tentatively fits TRBD1 or TRBD2 (5 bases each). The germline V gene has CDR1 DFQATT and CDR2 SNEGSKA (reference sequence). The V end lost 5 bases, the J end lost 0 bases, and 11 bases lay between the germline ends. The CDR3 totals 13 residues. The CDR3 sequence is CSAPSGTSYEQYF. CDR3 nucleotides: TGCAGTGCTCCGAGTGGGACCTCCTACGAGCAGTACTTC.

This chain links TRBV2 with TRBJ1-2; D is uncertain. With 7 bases removed from V and 3 bases from J, the gap between germline ends came to 6 bases. The length of the CDR3 is 11 residues. Germline CDR1 reads SNHLY; CDR2 reads FYNNEI. CDR3 in amino acids: CASTEDYGYTF. CDR3 sequence (DNA): TGTGCCAGCACGGAGGACTATGGCTACACCTTC.

This rearrangement joins TRBV12-3 or TRBV12-4 to TRBJ1-6; D uncertain. This CDR3 is built from 14 residues. V was pared by 8 bases and J by 7 bases, with 15 bases between. The CDR3 DNA reads as TGTGCCAGCTCGCCGGCCCATCAAAATTCACCCCTCCACTTT. It yields the protein CASSPAHQNSPLHF.

This clonotype was recorded at least ten times. The genes are TRBV7-2 and TRBJ2-7, with D possibly matching TRBD2 (5 bases). Trimming shortened V by 3 bases and J by 0 bases, and 9 bases separated the two germline ends. CDR1 is SGHTA, CDR2 FQGNSA, per germline. There are 14 residues in the CDR3. The CDR3 nucleotides read TGTGCCAGCAGCTTGGACGGGGTCTCCTACGAGCAGTACTTC. Translation gives CASSLDGVSYEQYF.

This clonotype was found many times. This rearrangement joins TRBV11-2 to TRBJ1-5, with 7 bases identical to TRBD1. Germline-derived CDR1 and CDR2 are SGHAT and FQNNGV. CDR3 length: 16 amino acids. V was clipped by 4 bases and J by 4 bases; unmatched bases: 10. The DNA for the CDR3 is TGTGCCAGCAGCTCACAAGGGGGCAGGGTAAATCAGCCCCAGCATTTT. Translating gives CASSSQGGRVNQPQHF. Together with reference TRBV11-2 and TRBJ1-5, the CDR3 gives the full variable domain: EAGVAQSPRYKIIEKRQSVAFWCNPISGHATLYWYQQILGQGPKLLIQFQNNGVVDDSQLPKDRFSAERLKGVDSTLKIQPAKLEDSAVYLCASSSQGGRVNQPQHFGDGTRLSIL.

In its sample, this clonotype was seen many times. This chain links TRBV10-3 with TRBJ1-1; the D gene is possibly TRBD1 (6 bases). This CDR3 has 13 residues. V lost 4 bases to trimming and J lost 7 bases, with 13 bases between them. The germline V gene encodes CDR1 ENHRY and CDR2 SYGVKD. The CDR3 DNA follows: TGTGCCATCAGTGTGGGGGGCATGGGTGAAGCTTTCTTT. This encodes CAISVGGMGEAFF.